This TCR beta chain comes out of a study of blood T cell repertoires in COVID-19 (dated by TCRdb to 2020 to 2022). The study in broad terms: Collaborator samples came from the United States, Italy and Spain and covered acute and convalescent phases of COVID-19. A de-identified subject ID, COVID-19 status, age in years and sex were almost always included in the sample metadata. The repertoires were released in a freely available public database meant as a resource for research on the immune response to SARS-CoV-2. The dataset comprised deeply sampled blood TCRbeta repertoires from subjects exposed to, actively infected with, or recovered from COVID-19. Where available, HLA class I and class II types were obtained from metadata supplied by the sample provider rather than from assay-based typing. The material from the prospective study consisted of cDNA or gDNA derived from T cells, B-cell-depleted T cells, or PBMCs. Samples came from the ongoing ImmuneRACE study (first 160 participants) plus 1,254 subjects from 6 global collaborators. Beyond this particular receptor, the publication reports: The quantity of clinical and demographic metadata differed by source and by participant and was supplied without curation.

With respect to this clone: Its antigen is not yet known. No much larger clone is present one base from it, and per-base qualities are unavailable.

CDR1 and CDR2 (KGHSH, LQKENI) derive from the germline V gene. Taken from cysteine to phenylalanine, the CDR3 has 16 residues. The DNA shown is the 48-base CDR3, in frame from base 1. The junction carries 13 bases between V and J, which are trimmed by 2 bases and 2 bases respectively. Participants in the prospective study were aged roughly 18 to 89 years, lived in approximately 26 United States geographic areas, and enrolled through a virtual design. Cohort assignment in the prospective study relied on participant-reported clinical history from a screening survey and a study questionnaire. ImmuneRACE Cohort 3 recovered participants were defined by two consecutive negative NP/OP PCR tests, healthcare professional clearance, or symptom resolution. In the prospective study, mobile phlebotomists collected whole blood, serum and a nasopharyngeal or oropharyngeal swab from each participant. Over an approximately 2-month period, participants in the prospective study had the option of providing additional blood draws and questionnaires. Prospective study blood samples were shipped either frozen or at room temperature before DNA extraction.

The immunoSEQ Assay, a bias-controlled multiplex PCR, was used to amplify TCRbeta CDR3 regions from genomic DNA. Per the authors' processing: Within the assay, amplification of reference gene primers was used to estimate how many nucleated cells each sample contained. To quantify the absolute abundance of each unique TCRbeta CDR3 rearrangement, sequence reads were collapsed and filtered. For each sample, productive Simpson clonality was calculated as the square root of Simpson's diversity index over productive rearrangements. The table comes from immuneACCESS by way of TCRdb, which keeps in-frame sequences with V and J called. Part of the clones is missing from these tables; in studies checked, under half for an unresolved V gene and the rest for unknown reasons. The V and J calls and clone size are taken from that table; D and trimming were inferred from the DNA. The sample contains 150,000 to 200,000 clones, 84% of them found a single time. The top ten clones comprise nearly 15% of the sample.

This clonotype was sampled from a man aged 45-60 years who had recovered from COVID-19. Sequenced input: PBMCs or T cells enriched from blood (not recorded which). Recombination connected TRBV18 to TRBJ1-5; the D region possibly corresponds to TRBD1 (6 bases align). The sequenced DNA: TGTGCCAGCTCACCAAGGGAGGGGGTCCGCAATCAGCCCCAGCATTTT. This encodes CASSPREGVRNQPQHF. The full variable domain, completed from the reference TRBV18 and TRBJ1-5 proteins outside the CDR3, reads NAGVMQNPRHLVRRRGQEARLRCSPMKGHSHVYWYRQLPEEGLKFMVYLQKENIIDESGMPKERFSAEFPKEGPSILRIQQVVRGDSAAYFCASSPREGVRNQPQHFGDGTRLSIL.